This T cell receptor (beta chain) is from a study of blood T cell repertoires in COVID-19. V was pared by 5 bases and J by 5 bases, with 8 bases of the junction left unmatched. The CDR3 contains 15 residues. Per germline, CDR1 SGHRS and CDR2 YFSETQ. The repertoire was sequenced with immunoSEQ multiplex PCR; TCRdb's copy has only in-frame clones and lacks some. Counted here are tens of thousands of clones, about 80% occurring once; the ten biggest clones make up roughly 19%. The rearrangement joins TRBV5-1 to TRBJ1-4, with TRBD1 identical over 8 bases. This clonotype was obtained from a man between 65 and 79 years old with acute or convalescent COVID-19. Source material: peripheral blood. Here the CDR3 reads CASRATGGKNEKLFF. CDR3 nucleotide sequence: TGCGCCAGCAGGGCAACAGGGGGGAAAAATGAAAAACTGTTTTTT.